One and the same sample provided the 28 T cell receptor beta chains below, sequenced in a study of T cell repertoires in cytomegalovirus infection. Their antigens are not known. MiXCR, applied by TCRdb to the reads, yields one record per CDR3 protein. This sample has about 130,000 distinct CDR3 sequences, with 20% to 30% found just once. The specimen was PBMCs, sequenced either directly or after in vitro stimulation (not recorded which). These receptor sequences come from a human donor in good health (CMV status not recorded). Some clones in this sample may be carry-over from other donors' samples.

This clonotype occurred a few times. The chain employs TRBV4-3 and TRBJ1-1; D is uncertain. The CDR3 totals 13 residues. Deletions cut 0 bases from V and 1 base from J, with 3 bases between. Per germline, CDR1 LGHNA and CDR2 YSLEER. CDR3 sequence: CASSQEENTEAFF. CDR3 in DNA: TGCGCCAGCAGCCAAGAAGAGAACACTGAAGCTTTCTTT.

This clonotype was detected ten times or more. The J gene is TRBJ2-3, the V gene TRBV7-2, with D maybe TRBD2 (6 bases). In germline, CDR1 is SGHTA, CDR2 FQGNSA. This CDR3 comprises 16 residues. Trimming cost V 5 bases and J 2 bases, with 17 bases left between them. CDR3: CASSETVLAFTDTQYF. The CDR3 DNA follows: TGTGCCAGCAGCGAAACCGTCCTAGCGTTCACAGATACGCAGTATTTT.

J is TRBJ1-1 and V is TRBV7-2; D is unclear. The CDR3 runs to 14 residues. V was shortened by 7 bases and J by 0 bases, with 12 bases between the two germline ends. The germline CDR1 and CDR2 sequences are SGHTA and FQGNSA. The CDR3 DNA reads as TGTGCCAGCAATGAAGGGCCCATGAACACTGAAGCTTTCTTT. Translated, it gives CASNEGPMNTEAFF.

The rearrangement joins TRBV4-2 to TRBJ1-4; D is perhaps TRBD1 (6 bases). Germline assignment: CDR1 LGHNA and CDR2 YNFKEQ. V lost 0 bases, J lost 7 bases, and 21 bases lay in between. The CDR3 consists of 18 residues. In nucleotides, the CDR3 is TGTGCCAGCAGCCAAGAAGGCGGTTTAAGGGGGAGAGGTGAAAAACTGTTTTTT. Protein product: CASSQEGGLRGRGEKLFF.

This clonotype was detected many times. CDR3 DNA sequence: TGCAGTGCCAATCATACAGGGGTCGCTGAAGCTTTCTTT. Translating gives CSANHTGVAEAFF. The rearrangement joins TRBV20-1 to TRBJ1-1; TRBD1 matches 7 bases. Germline CDR1 DFQATT, CDR2 SNEGSKA (reference sequence). The CDR3 is made up of 13 amino acids. Losses at the gene ends were 6 bases for V and 6 bases for J; bases not matched to a gene: 10.

In its sample, this clonotype was seen many times. The J gene is TRBJ2-3, the V gene TRBV24-1; 11 bases line up with TRBD2. Looked up from germline, CDR1 is KGHDR and CDR2 is SFDVKD. The J segment lost 0 bases and the V segment lost 4 bases, leaving 5 bases of the junction unmatched. This CDR3 contains 17 residues. The CDR3 DNA sequence: TGTGCCACCAGTGAATCGACTAGCGGGGCTAGCACAGATACGCAGTATTTT. The encoded protein is CATSESTSGASTDTQYF.

This clonotype was recorded many times. J is TRBJ2-4 and V is TRBV11-3; D gene ambiguous. The CDR3 is made up of 13 amino acids. Germline V gene data show CDR1 as SGHNT and CDR2 as YENEEA. Trimming stripped 1 base from V and 5 bases from J, with 6 bases between. CDR3 amino acids: CASSLVKENIQYF. CDR3 sequence (DNA): TGTGCCAGCAGCTTAGTTAAGGAAAACATTCAGTACTTC.

This clonotype was observed a handful of times. The rearrangement joins TRBV12-3 or TRBV12-4 to TRBJ2-3, with D maybe TRBD2 (6 bases). The CDR3 totals 11 residues. V lost 5 bases to trimming and J lost 9 bases, with 9 bases between them. For the CDR3, the DNA is TGTGCCAGCAGTCCCGCGGGGACGCAGTATTTT. Translating it yields CASSPAGTQYF.

This clonotype occurred once. The chain recombines TRBV20-1 with TRBJ2-1; 7 nucleotides align to TRBD2. Germline V gene lookup returns CDR1 DFQATT and CDR2 SNEGSKA (reference sequence). The ends lost 1 base at V and 3 bases at J; junction bases unmatched: 3. The CDR3 is 14 amino acids. CDR3 bases: TGCAGTGCTAGAGGCCCTAGCGGCTACAATGAGCAGTTCTTC. Its translation: CSARGPSGYNEQFF.

The chain joins TRBV14 to TRBJ2-1; no reliable D call. CDR3 size: 13 residues. V lost 1 base and J 9 bases, leaving 10 bases between the germline ends. Germline CDR1 reads SGHDN; CDR2 reads FVKESK. The CDR3 DNA reads TGTGCCAGCAGCCAAGTCGTTGTGAGTGAGCAGTTCTTC. This translates into CASSQVVVSEQFF.

The chain joins TRBV4-3 to TRBJ2-7, with unresolved D. This CDR3 is 18 amino acids long. Germline V gives CDR1 LGHNA, CDR2 YSLEER. V was shortened by 0 bases and J by 1 base, with 19 bases between the two germline ends. In DNA form, the CDR3 reads TGCGCCAGCAGCCAAGATTTAAGTGGCGTAGGGCTTTCCTACGAGCAGTACTTC. Amino acid sequence: CASSQDLSGVGLSYEQYF.

This clonotype was picked up a small number of times. The CDR3 DNA follows: TGTGCCAGCAGTGCTACAGCGGAGTTTCAAGAGACCCAGTACTTC. This translates into CASSATAEFQETQYF. The chain uses TRBV6-2 or TRBV6-3 and TRBJ2-5; TRBD2 might be the D (5 bases). Trimming removed 5 bases at V and 2 bases at J, with 15 bases between. The CDR3 contains 15 residues. CDR1 is MNHEY and CDR2 is SVGEGT in the germline V gene.

This clonotype was picked up a small number of times. The rearrangement links TRBV15 to TRBJ1-4; weak D call: TRBD1 (5 bases). The V gene lost 0 bases and the J gene lost 8 bases, with 10 bases spanning the gap. The CDR3 spans 14 residues. The germline CDR1 and CDR2 sequences are LNHNV and YYDKDF (reference sequence). The CDR3 sequence: CATSRDQGQEKLFF. In DNA form, the CDR3 reads TGTGCCACCAGCAGAGACCAGGGCCAAGAAAAACTGTTTTTT.

This clonotype turned up a few times. The gene calls are TRBV7-8 and TRBJ1-1, with D perhaps TRBD1 (5 bases). V lost 5 bases and J 6 bases, leaving 19 bases between the germline ends. The CDR3 runs to 15 residues. Germline CDR1 and CDR2: SGHVS and FQNEAQ. The CDR3 coding sequence is TGTGCCAGCAGCCTCCCCGGGGACTCGGTACCTGAAGCTTTCTTT. It specifies CASSLPGDSVPEAFF.

In its sample, this clonotype was seen a few times. This chain joins TRBV7-8 and TRBJ1-5; D unresolved. V was cut by 1 base and J by 9 bases, with 13 bases left in between. Germline CDR1 is SGHVS and CDR2 is FQNEAQ. The CDR3 runs 14 residues. The CDR3 DNA follows: TGTGCCAGCAGCTTAGTAGGCCAGCTCGGGCCCCAGCATTTT. Translating it yields CASSLVGQLGPQHF.

The gene calls are TRBV20-1 and TRBJ2-4; TRBD2 might be the D (7 bases). CDR1 is DFQATT, CDR2 SNEGSKA, per germline (reference sequence). The V and J ends lost 1 base and 8 bases respectively, with 15 bases between them. There are 14 residues in the CDR3. The CDR3: CSARVLTGGDIQYF. Written as DNA, the CDR3 is TGCAGTGCTAGAGTTCTTACGGGGGGCGACATTCAGTACTTC.

This clonotype was seen a few times. This rearrangement joins TRBV7-2 to TRBJ2-2; 7 nucleotides align to TRBD2. Germline V CDR1 and CDR2: SGHTA, FQGNSA. J gave up 7 bases and V 4 bases, and 12 bases lay outside the gene matches. The CDR3 has 16 residues. The CDR3 DNA is TGTGCCAGCAGCTCGTTTTCTGGGAGGGCCATCGGGGAGCTGTTTTTT. Translation: CASSSFSGRAIGELFF.

V gene TRBV4-1 combines with J gene TRBJ2-3; tentatively, D is TRBD2 (6 bases). The CDR3 consists of 14 residues. Per germline, CDR1 MGHRA and CDR2 YSYEKL. V lost 3 bases and J lost 4, with 11 bases in between. Written as DNA, the CDR3 is TGCGCCAGCAGCCAGGTCGGGAGAGCAGATACGCAGTATTTT. It codes for CASSQVGRADTQYF.

The CDR3 nucleotides are TGTGCCAGCAGTTTAGGGGGATCGGTTCAGCCCCAGCATTTT. This gives the protein CASSLGGSVQPQHF. The J gene is TRBJ1-5, the V gene TRBV12-3 or TRBV12-4; no clear D gene. Trimming pared 1 base from V and 6 bases from J, leaving 10 bases between. The CDR3 is 14 amino acids.

This clonotype was seen a single time. The gene calls are TRBV6-1 and TRBJ2-3; TRBD2 is a possible D gene (6 bases). The length of the CDR3 is 15 residues. V lost 1 base and J lost 7, with 15 bases in between. Germline V gene lookup returns CDR1 MNHNS and CDR2 SASEGT. For the CDR3, the DNA is TGTGCCAGCAGTGAAGGCACGGGAGAAGAATATACGCAGTATTTT. This encodes CASSEGTGEEYTQYF.

This clonotype has more than one count but fewer than ten. The V gene is TRBV12-3 or TRBV12-4, the J gene TRBJ2-1; D is unresolved. This CDR3 is built from 14 residues. Trimming stripped 5 bases from V and 9 bases from J, with 17 bases between. CDR3 bases: TGTGCCAGCAGTCCACTACCGCCTGGCGGTGAGCAGTTCTTC. The encoded protein is CASSPLPPGGEQFF.

This clonotype occurred a few times. The CDR3 DNA follows: TGCGCCAGCAGCTTGGGGGACAGGGACAATCAGCCCCAGCATTTT. Protein product: CASSLGDRDNQPQHF. J is TRBJ1-5 and V is TRBV5-1, with 9 bases matching TRBD1. V lost 0 bases, J lost 3 bases, and 1 base stayed unmatched. The CDR3 runs to 15 residues. Germline CDR1 reads SGHRS; CDR2 reads YFSETQ.

There are many counts of this clonotype. The chain is built from TRBV7-2 and TRBJ1-1; weak D call: TRBD1 (5 bases). CDR1 is SGHTA and CDR2 is FQGNSA in the germline V gene. Trimming pared 3 bases from V and 12 bases from J, leaving 14 bases between. This CDR3 region has 12 residues. The CDR3 coding sequence is TGTGCCAGCAGCTTGACCCGGGGCGGGCCTTTCTTT. Amino acid sequence: CASSLTRGGPFF.

The V and J genes are TRBV7-2 and TRBJ2-1; no clear D. CDR1 is SGHTA, CDR2 FQGNSA, per germline. CDR3 length: 16 amino acids. V lost 1 base and J 0 bases, leaving 10 bases between the germline ends. In nucleotides, the CDR3 is TGTGCCAGCAGCTTAGGGCTCGCGAGCTCCTACAATGAGCAGTTCTTC. It translates to CASSLGLASSYNEQFF. The full variable domain, with the rest looked up from reference TRBV7-2 and TRBJ2-1, is GAGVSQSPSNKVTEKGKDVELRCDPISGHTALYWYRQSLGQGLEFLIYFQGNSAPDKSGLPSDRFSAERTGGSVSTLTIQRTQQEDSAVYLCASSLGLASSYNEQFFGPGTRLTVL.

This clonotype was picked up many times. The chain couples TRBV7-2 to TRBJ2-5; D is unresolved. The CDR3 totals 13 residues. V shed 5 bases and J shed 2 bases, with 9 bases lying between them. Germline V gene data show CDR1 as SGHTA and CDR2 as FQGNSA. CDR3 DNA: TGTGCCAGCAGCCTTGACGGACAAGAGACCCAGTACTTC. As protein: CASSLDGQETQYF.

The table lists this clonotype with a few counts. The chain is built from TRBV7-2 and TRBJ2-7; D remains ambiguous. V was pared by 2 bases and J by 4 bases, with 9 bases between. The length of the CDR3 is 13 residues. Germline lookup yields CDR1 SGHTA and CDR2 FQGNSA. The CDR3 DNA reads as TGTGCCAGCAGCTTATCCGTGCAGTACGAGCAGTACTTC. Its protein product is CASSLSVQYEQYF.

The chain has TRBV4-1 and TRBJ1-5; D may be TRBD1 (6 bases). This CDR3 has 17 residues. V dropped 3 bases and J dropped 1 base, with 16 bases sitting between them. Germline values: CDR1 MGHRA, CDR2 YSYEKL. The CDR3 DNA reads as TGCGCCAGCAGCCAGGGACCGGGGGGCCGAAGCAATCAGCCCCAGCATTTT. This sequence encodes CASSQGPGGRSNQPQHF.

This clonotype was seen only a few times. This rearrangement joins TRBV7-9 to TRBJ2-7; TRBD2 might be the D (6 bases). Germline CDR1 is SEHNR and CDR2 is FQNEAQ (reference sequence). Trimming shortened V by 5 bases and J by 7 bases, and 27 bases separated the two germline ends. The CDR3 has 17 amino acids. The CDR3: CASSREEGAGGWWEQYV. CDR3 DNA sequence: TGTGCCAGCAGCCGAGAGGAAGGAGCGGGCGGGTGGTGGGAGCAGTACGTC.